This T cell receptor (beta chain) was captured by sequencing in a study of T-cell memory formation after mild COVID-19. Study context: TCR clusters mostly belonged to single donors.

In its sample, this clonotype was seen a few times. What it binds is unknown. This CDR3 has 16 amino acids. Per germline, CDR1 SGHTA and CDR2 FQGTGA. The germline V and J ends were trimmed by 4 bases and 7 bases, with 22 bases remaining between them. Notes on the study in general: Pre-infection memory already had some responding clones, implying cross-reactive memory joined. The CD4+ clones that contracted clustered mainly within CM and EM, and the CD8+ clones concentrated in EMRA. Second-wave clones peaking on day 37 lacked confirmed SARS-CoV-2 specificity.

TCRdb used MiXCR to reprocess the 5' RACE reads, holding one entry per CDR3 protein. Counted here are approximately 400,000 distinct CDR3 sequences, about 24% occurring once; the ten biggest clones make up 8.5% to 9%. The sequencing sample was made of PBMCs or a T cell subset sorted from them (not recorded which). V usage is TRBV7-3 and J usage is TRBJ2-5; tentatively, D is TRBD1 or TRBD2 (5 bases each). This sequence originates from an adult woman who had mild COVID-19 (a few samples of this study predate the infection). Cell type and time point are not known. The DNA for the CDR3 is TGTGCCAGCAGCTCCCGGGACCAGCCGGTTGTAGCGACCCAGTACTTC. It specifies CASSSRDQPVVATQYF.